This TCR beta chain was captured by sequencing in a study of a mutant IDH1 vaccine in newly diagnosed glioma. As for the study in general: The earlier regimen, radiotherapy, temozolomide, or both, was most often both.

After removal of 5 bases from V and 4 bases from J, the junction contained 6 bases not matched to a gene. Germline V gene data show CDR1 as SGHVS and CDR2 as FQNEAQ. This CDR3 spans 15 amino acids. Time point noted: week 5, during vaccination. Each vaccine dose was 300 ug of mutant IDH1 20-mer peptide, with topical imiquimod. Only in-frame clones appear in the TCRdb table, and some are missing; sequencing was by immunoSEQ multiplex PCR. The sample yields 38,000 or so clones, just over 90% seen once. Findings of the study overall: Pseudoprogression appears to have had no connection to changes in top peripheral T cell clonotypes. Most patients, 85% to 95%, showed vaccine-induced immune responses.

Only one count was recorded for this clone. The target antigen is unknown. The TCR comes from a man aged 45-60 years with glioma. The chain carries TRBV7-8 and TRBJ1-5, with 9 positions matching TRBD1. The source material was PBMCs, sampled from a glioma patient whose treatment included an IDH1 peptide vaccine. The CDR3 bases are TGTGCCAGCAGCCTCTATGACAGGGGGAATCAGCCCCAGCATTTT. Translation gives CASSLYDRGNQPQHF. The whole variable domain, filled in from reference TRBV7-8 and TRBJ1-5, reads GAGVSQSPRYKVAKRGQDVALRCDPISGHVSLFWYQQALGQGPEFLTYFQNEAQLDKSGLPSDRFFAERPEGSVSTLKIQRTQQEDSAVYLCASSLYDRGNQPQHFGDGTRLSIL.